These T cell receptor beta chains were read from a single sample in a study of vaccination and CD4 T cells after COVID-19. The antigens these receptors bind are not known. TCRdb reanalysed the PCR reads using MiXCR and keeps one entry per CDR3 protein. The sample includes around 9,000 distinct CDR3 sequences, about 54% of them seen just once. The sequenced sample was CD4+ T cells from blood, cultured in vitro. All receptors come from a human donor who had recovered from COVID-19. Each CDR3 is given with its conserved first and last residue. A D gene is named only where the DNA matches it firmly. The size field is filled for only some rows; it gives once, few, many or a size class.

clone_size: once; v_call: TRBV12-3/TRBV12-4; j_call: TRBJ2-5; d_call: -; cdr3_nt: TGTGCCAGCAGTTTGACGCAGGGGAAAGAGACCCAGTACTTC; cdr3_aa: CASSLTQGKETQYF
clone_size: few; v_call: TRBV6-2/TRBV6-3; j_call: TRBJ1-2; d_call: -; cdr3_nt: TGTGCCAGCAGTTACTCCACGGCTATATTGGGCTACACCTTC; cdr3_aa: CASSYSTAILGYTF
clone_size: -; v_call: TRBV20-1; j_call: TRBJ1-3; d_call: -; cdr3_nt: TGCAGTGCTAGAGGACACAAAGAGGGAAACACCATATATTTT; cdr3_aa: CSARGHKEGNTIYF
clone_size: -; v_call: TRBV6-5; j_call: TRBJ2-7; d_call: -; cdr3_nt: TGTGCCAGCAGTTTAACCGGGACTGCCCCTTACGAGCAGTACTTC; cdr3_aa: CASSLTGTAPYEQYF
clone_size: -; v_call: TRBV2; j_call: TRBJ1-6; d_call: TRBD1; cdr3_nt: TGTGCCAGCGGGACAGGATATTCACCCCTCCACTTT; cdr3_aa: CASGTGYSPLHF
clone_size: -; v_call: TRBV30; j_call: TRBJ1-1; d_call: -; cdr3_nt: TGTGCCTGGAGTACCCCAGGGGCAATGAACACTGAAGCTTTCTTT; cdr3_aa: CAWSTPGAMNTEAFF
clone_size: -; v_call: TRBV7-3; j_call: TRBJ1-2; d_call: -; cdr3_nt: TGTGCCAGCAGCGTGGGCGGGGGGGACTACACCTTC; cdr3_aa: CASSVGGGDYTF
clone_size: -; v_call: TRBV6-5; j_call: TRBJ2-4; d_call: -; cdr3_nt: TGTGCCAGCAGTTACCGACGGGCCAAAAACATTCAGTACTTC; cdr3_aa: CASSYRRAKNIQYF
clone_size: few; v_call: TRBV12-3/TRBV12-4; j_call: TRBJ1-2; d_call: -; cdr3_nt: TGTGCCAGCAGTGGGGAGGCGACCTATGGCTACACCTTC; cdr3_aa: CASSGEATYGYTF
clone_size: -; v_call: TRBV11-2; j_call: TRBJ2-7; d_call: -; cdr3_nt: TGTGCCAGCAGCTTAGGAGGGTTCAGGTACTTC; cdr3_aa: CASSLGGFRYF
clone_size: -; v_call: TRBV15; j_call: TRBJ2-1; d_call: -; cdr3_nt: TGTGCCACCAGCAGAGATCGACAGCTGTCGGGGGCTAGGCGGCAGTTCTTC; cdr3_aa: CATSRDRQLSGARRQFF
clone_size: -; v_call: TRBV30; j_call: TRBJ2-5; d_call: -; cdr3_nt: TGTGCCTGGAGCGTTCAGGGGCCTGGGGAGACCCAGTACTTC; cdr3_aa: CAWSVQGPGETQYF
clone_size: -; v_call: TRBV19; j_call: TRBJ1-5; d_call: -; cdr3_nt: TGTGCCAGTAGTAAAAGCCGGGGCAATCAGCCCCAGCATTTT; cdr3_aa: CASSKSRGNQPQHF
clone_size: -; v_call: TRBV11-2; j_call: TRBJ2-3; d_call: -; cdr3_nt: TGTGCCAGCAGCTTAGACAGGATCACAGATACGCAGTATTTT; cdr3_aa: CASSLDRITDTQYF
clone_size: -; v_call: TRBV6-1; j_call: TRBJ1-1; d_call: -; cdr3_nt: TGTGCCAGCAGTGTAAGTAGCACTGAAGCTTTCTTT; cdr3_aa: CASSVSSTEAFF
clone_size: few; v_call: TRBV6-2/TRBV6-3; j_call: TRBJ2-7; d_call: TRBD2; cdr3_nt: TGTGCCAGCATTCCCCAACGAGGCGGGGGGGCCAACCACGAGCAGTACTTC; cdr3_aa: CASIPQRGGGANHEQYF
clone_size: few; v_call: TRBV18; j_call: TRBJ1-2; d_call: TRBD1; cdr3_nt: TGTGCCAGCTCACCAGACACAGGGGCCTCGGGTAACGGCTACACCTTC; cdr3_aa: CASSPDTGASGNGYTF
clone_size: -; v_call: TRBV7-2; j_call: TRBJ1-2; d_call: TRBD1; cdr3_nt: TGTGCCAGCAGCTTAATCCCCGGACAGGGGGATGGCTACACCTTC; cdr3_aa: CASSLIPGQGDGYTF
clone_size: few; v_call: TRBV11-2; j_call: TRBJ2-5; d_call: TRBD2; cdr3_nt: TGTGCCAGCAGCAAGGGGACTATCCAAGAGACCCAGTACTTC; cdr3_aa: CASSKGTIQETQYF
clone_size: few; v_call: TRBV27; j_call: TRBJ1-2; d_call: -; cdr3_nt: TGTGCCAGCAGTTTTCGGGGAAACTATGGCTACACCTTC; cdr3_aa: CASSFRGNYGYTF
clone_size: few; v_call: TRBV27; j_call: TRBJ1-6; d_call: TRBD1; cdr3_nt: TGTGCCAGCAGCCTCGGGACAGGGGTATTTAATTCACCCCTCCACTTT; cdr3_aa: CASSLGTGVFNSPLHF
clone_size: -; v_call: TRBV6-1; j_call: TRBJ1-5; d_call: TRBD1; cdr3_nt: TGTGCCAGCAGTCACGCGGGACAGGGGGCCCTGTATAGCAATCAGCCCCAGCATTTT; cdr3_aa: CASSHAGQGALYSNQPQHF
clone_size: once; v_call: TRBV24-1; j_call: TRBJ1-5; d_call: -; cdr3_nt: TGTGCCACCAGTGATGGGCAAGGGAATCAGCCCCAGCATTTT; cdr3_aa: CATSDGQGNQPQHF
clone_size: few; v_call: TRBV15; j_call: TRBJ2-2; d_call: -; cdr3_nt: TGTGCCACCAGCGGCCGTGGGTCTTCGGCCGGGGAGCTGTTTTTT; cdr3_aa: CATSGRGSSAGELFF
clone_size: few; v_call: TRBV24-1; j_call: TRBJ2-2; d_call: -; cdr3_nt: TGTGCCATATCACAGGGTCCCGGGGAGCTGTTTTTT; cdr3_aa: CAISQGPGELFF
clone_size: -; v_call: TRBV4-1; j_call: TRBJ2-5; d_call: -; cdr3_nt: TGCGCCAGCAGCCAAGTTTGGCTAGAACAAGAGACCCAGTACTTC; cdr3_aa: CASSQVWLEQETQYF
clone_size: few; v_call: TRBV27; j_call: TRBJ2-5; d_call: -; cdr3_nt: TGTGCCAGCAGTTTGGGCTCACCGCATTTCGGGGAGACCCAGTACTTC; cdr3_aa: CASSLGSPHFGETQYF
clone_size: few; v_call: TRBV18; j_call: TRBJ1-1; d_call: -; cdr3_nt: TGTGCCAGCTCAGCGGTCCCACGGGGAATGAACACTGAAGCTTTCTTT; cdr3_aa: CASSAVPRGMNTEAFF
clone_size: -; v_call: TRBV6-5; j_call: TRBJ2-7; d_call: TRBD1; cdr3_nt: TGTGCCAGCAGTTACTCGAGACAGGGGTTCTTCTACGAGCAGTACTTC; cdr3_aa: CASSYSRQGFFYEQYF
clone_size: once; v_call: TRBV12-3/TRBV12-4; j_call: TRBJ1-5; d_call: -; cdr3_nt: TGTGCCAGCAGTTTAGTTCAGGGAAATCAGCCCCAGCATTTT; cdr3_aa: CASSLVQGNQPQHF
clone_size: once; v_call: TRBV7-2; j_call: TRBJ1-3; d_call: -; cdr3_nt: TGTGCCAGCAGCTTAGCGAAGGGGGGCGGAAACACCATATATTTT; cdr3_aa: CASSLAKGGGNTIYF
clone_size: once; v_call: TRBV27; j_call: TRBJ2-7; d_call: -; cdr3_nt: TGTGCCAGCAGTTTAGGGATAGGTACCTACGAGCAGTACTTC; cdr3_aa: CASSLGIGTYEQYF